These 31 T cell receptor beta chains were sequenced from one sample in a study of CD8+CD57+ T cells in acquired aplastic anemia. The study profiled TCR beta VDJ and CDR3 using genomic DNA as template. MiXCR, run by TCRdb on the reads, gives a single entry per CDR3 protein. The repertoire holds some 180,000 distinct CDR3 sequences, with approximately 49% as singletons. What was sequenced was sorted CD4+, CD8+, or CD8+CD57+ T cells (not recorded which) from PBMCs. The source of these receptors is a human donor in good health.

In nucleotides, the CDR3 is TGTGCCAGCTCACGAGAGGACAGGGGGCAACAGACCCAGTACTTC. Its protein is CASSREDRGQQTQYF. The chain combines TRBV18 with TRBJ2-5, with 11 bases identical to TRBD1. This CDR3 is 15 amino acids long. The J segment lost 6 bases and the V segment lost 4 bases, leaving 7 bases of the junction unmatched. CDR1 and CDR2 from the germline V gene are KGHSH and LQKENI.

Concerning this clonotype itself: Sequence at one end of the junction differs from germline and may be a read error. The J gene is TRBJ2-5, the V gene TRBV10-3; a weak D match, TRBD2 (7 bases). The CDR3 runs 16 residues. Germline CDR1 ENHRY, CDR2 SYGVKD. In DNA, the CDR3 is TGTGCCATCTCGGCGGGGGCCAAAGCCTTCCAAGGGACCCAGTACTTC. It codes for CAISAGAKAFQGTQYF.

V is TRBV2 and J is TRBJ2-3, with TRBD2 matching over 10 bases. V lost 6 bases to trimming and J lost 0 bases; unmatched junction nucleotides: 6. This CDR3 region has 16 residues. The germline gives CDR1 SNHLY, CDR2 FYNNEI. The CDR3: CASRPGLAASTDTQYF. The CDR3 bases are TGTGCCAGCAGGCCCGGACTAGCGGCAAGCACAGATACGCAGTATTTT.

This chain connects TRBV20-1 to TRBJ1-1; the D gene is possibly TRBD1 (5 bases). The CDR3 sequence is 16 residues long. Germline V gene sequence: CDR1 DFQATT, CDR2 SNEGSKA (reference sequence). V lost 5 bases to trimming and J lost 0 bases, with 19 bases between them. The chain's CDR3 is CSAYQRQGLMNTEAFF. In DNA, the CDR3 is TGCAGTGCTTACCAAAGGCAGGGCCTTATGAACACTGAAGCTTTCTTT.

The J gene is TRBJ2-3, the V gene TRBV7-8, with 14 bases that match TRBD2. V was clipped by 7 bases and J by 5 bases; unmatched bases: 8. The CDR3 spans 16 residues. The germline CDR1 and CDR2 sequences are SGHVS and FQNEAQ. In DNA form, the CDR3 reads TGTGCCAGCATCACGGGACTAGCGGGAGCGCTAGATACGCAGTATTTT. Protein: CASITGLAGALDTQYF.

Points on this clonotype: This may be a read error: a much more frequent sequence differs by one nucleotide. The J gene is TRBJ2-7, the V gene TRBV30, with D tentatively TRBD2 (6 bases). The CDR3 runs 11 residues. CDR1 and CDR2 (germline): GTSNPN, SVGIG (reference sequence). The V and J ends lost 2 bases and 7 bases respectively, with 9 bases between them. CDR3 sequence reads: CAWSSGREQYF. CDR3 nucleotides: TGTGCCTGGAGTTCGGGGAGGGAGCAGTACTTC.

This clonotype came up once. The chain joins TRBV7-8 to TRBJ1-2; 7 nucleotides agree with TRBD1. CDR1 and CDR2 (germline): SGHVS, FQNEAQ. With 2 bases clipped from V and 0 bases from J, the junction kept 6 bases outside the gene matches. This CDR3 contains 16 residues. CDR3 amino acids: CASSLSATGTNYGYTF. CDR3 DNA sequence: TGTGCCAGCAGCTTATCAGCGACAGGGACTAACTATGGCTACACCTTC. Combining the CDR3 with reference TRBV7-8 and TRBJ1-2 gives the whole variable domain GAGVSQSPRYKVAKRGQDVALRCDPISGHVSLFWYQQALGQGPEFLTYFQNEAQLDKSGLPSDRFFAERPEGSVSTLKIQRTQQEDSAVYLCASSLSATGTNYGYTFGSGTRLTVV.

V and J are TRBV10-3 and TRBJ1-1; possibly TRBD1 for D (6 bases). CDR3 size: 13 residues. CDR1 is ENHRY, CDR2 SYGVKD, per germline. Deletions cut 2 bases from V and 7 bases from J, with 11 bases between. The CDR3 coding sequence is TGTGCCATCAGTGAGACGGGGGCAGTTGAAGCTTTCTTT. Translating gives CAISETGAVEAFF.

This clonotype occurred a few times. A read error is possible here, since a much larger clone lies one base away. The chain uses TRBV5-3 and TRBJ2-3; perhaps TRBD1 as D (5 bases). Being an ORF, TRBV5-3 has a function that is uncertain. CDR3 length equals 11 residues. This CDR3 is CASSLQDTQYF. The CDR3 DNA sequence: TGTGCCAGCAGCTTACAGGACACGCAGTATTTT.

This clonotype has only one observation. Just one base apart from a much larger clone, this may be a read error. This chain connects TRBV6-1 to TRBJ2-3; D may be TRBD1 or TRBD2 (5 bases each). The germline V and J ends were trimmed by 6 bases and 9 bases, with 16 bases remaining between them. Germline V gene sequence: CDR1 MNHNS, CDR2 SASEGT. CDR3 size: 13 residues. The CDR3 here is CASSRDPRETQYF. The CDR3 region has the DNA TGTGCCAGCAGCCGGGACCCCAGAGAAACGCAGTATTTT.

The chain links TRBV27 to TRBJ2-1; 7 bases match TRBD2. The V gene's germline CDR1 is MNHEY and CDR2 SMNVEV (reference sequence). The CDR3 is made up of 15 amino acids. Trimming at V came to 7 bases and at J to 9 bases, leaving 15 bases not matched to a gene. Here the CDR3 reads CASTRVAGAVGEQFF. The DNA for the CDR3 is TGTGCCAGCACGAGAGTGGCGGGAGCAGTTGGTGAGCAGTTCTTC.

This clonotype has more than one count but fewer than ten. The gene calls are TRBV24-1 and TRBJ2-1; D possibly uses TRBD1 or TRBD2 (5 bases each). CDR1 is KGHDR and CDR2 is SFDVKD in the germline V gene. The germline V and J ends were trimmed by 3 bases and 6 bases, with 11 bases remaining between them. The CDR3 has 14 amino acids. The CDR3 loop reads CATSDGSGPNEQFF. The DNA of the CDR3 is TGTGCCACCAGTGATGGGTCGGGGCCCAATGAGCAGTTCTTC.

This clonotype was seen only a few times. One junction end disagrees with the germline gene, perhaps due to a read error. CDR3 region: CASSPGPTSGRYNEQFF. CDR3 nucleotide sequence: TGTGCCAGCAGTCCGGGTCCTACTAGCGGGCGGTACAATGAGCAGTTCTTC. The V and J genes are TRBV10-3 and TRBJ2-1, with 9 bases that match TRBD2. This CDR3 is 17 amino acids long. Germline CDR1 and CDR2: ENHRY and SYGVKD.

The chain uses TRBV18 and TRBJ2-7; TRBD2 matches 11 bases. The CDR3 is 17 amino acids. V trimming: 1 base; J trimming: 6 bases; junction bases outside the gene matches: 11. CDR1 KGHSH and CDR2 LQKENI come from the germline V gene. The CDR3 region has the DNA TGTGCCAGCTCACCACTAGGAAGGCTAGCGGGAGGAGGCGAGCAGTACTTC. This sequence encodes CASSPLGRLAGGGEQYF.

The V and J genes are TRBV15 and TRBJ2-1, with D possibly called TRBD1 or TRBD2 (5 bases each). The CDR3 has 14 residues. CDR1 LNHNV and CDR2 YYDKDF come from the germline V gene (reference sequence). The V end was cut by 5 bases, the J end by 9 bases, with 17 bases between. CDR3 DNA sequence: TGTGCCACCAGCGGATCGGGGCTTCCCATTGAGCAGTTCTTC. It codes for CATSGSGLPIEQFF. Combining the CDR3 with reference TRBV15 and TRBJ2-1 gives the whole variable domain DAMVIQNPRYQVTQFGKPVTLSCSQTLNHNVMYWYQQKSSQAPKLLFHYYDKDFNNEADTPDNFQSRRPNTSFCFLDIRSPGLGDTAMYLCATSGSGLPIEQFFGPGTRLTVL.

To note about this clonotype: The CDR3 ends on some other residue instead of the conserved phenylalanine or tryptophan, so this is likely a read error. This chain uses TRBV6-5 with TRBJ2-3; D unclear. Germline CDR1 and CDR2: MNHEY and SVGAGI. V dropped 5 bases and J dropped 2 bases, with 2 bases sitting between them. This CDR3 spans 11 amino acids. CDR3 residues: CASSNTDTQYI. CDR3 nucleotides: TGTGCCAGCAGTAACACAGATACGCAGTATATT.

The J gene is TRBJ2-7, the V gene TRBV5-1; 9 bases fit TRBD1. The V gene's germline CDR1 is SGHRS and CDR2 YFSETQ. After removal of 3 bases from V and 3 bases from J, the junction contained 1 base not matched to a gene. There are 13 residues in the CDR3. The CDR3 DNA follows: TGCGCCAGCAGCTGGGACAGGGACTACGAGCAGTACTTC. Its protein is CASSWDRDYEQYF.

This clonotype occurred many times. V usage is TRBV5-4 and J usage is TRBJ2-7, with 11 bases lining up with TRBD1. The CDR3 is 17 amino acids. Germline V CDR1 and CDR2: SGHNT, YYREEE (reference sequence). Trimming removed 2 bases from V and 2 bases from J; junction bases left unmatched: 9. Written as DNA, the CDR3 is TGTGCCAGCAGCTTATGGACAGGGGGCATTCGTACCTACGAGCAGTACTTC. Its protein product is CASSLWTGGIRTYEQYF.

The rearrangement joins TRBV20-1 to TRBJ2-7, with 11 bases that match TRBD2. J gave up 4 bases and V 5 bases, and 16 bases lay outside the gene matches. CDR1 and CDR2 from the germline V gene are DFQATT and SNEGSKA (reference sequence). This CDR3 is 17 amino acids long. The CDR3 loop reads CSAASSGRSRGGYEQYF. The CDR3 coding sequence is TGCAGTGCTGCCTCTAGCGGGAGGTCCCGGGGCGGATACGAGCAGTACTTC.

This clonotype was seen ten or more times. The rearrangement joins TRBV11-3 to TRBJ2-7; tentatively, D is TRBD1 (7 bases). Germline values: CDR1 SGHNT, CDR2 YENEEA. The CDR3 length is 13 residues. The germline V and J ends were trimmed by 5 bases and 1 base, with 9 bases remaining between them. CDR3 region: CASSPGGSYEQYF. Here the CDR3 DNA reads TGTGCCAGCAGCCCAGGGGGGTCCTACGAGCAGTACTTC.

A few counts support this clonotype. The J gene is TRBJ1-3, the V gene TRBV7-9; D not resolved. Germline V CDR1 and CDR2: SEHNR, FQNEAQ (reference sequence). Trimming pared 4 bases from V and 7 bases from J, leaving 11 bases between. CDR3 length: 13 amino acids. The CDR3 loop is CASSSARANTIYF. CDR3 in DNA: TGTGCCAGCAGCTCGGCAAGGGCCAACACCATATATTTT. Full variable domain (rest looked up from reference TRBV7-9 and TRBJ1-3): DTGVSQNPRHKITKRGQNVTFRCDPISEHNRLYWYRQTLGQGPEFLTYFQNEAQLEKSRLLSDRFSAERPKGSFSTLEIQRTEQGDSAMYLCASSSARANTIYFGEGSWLTVV.

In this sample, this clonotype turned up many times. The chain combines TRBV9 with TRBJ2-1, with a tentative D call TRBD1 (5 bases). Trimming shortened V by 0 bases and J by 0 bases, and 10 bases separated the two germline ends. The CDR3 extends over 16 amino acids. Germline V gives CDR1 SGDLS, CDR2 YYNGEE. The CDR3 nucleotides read TGTGCCAGCAGCGTAGAAGGGCAGGGCTCCTACAATGAGCAGTTCTTC. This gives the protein CASSVEGQGSYNEQFF.

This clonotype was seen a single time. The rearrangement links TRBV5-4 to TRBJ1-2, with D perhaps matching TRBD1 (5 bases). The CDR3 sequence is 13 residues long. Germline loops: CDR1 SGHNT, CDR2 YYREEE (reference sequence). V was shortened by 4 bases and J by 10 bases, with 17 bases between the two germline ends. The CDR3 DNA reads TGTGCCAGCAGCCACACCGGGCCCAGGGACTACACCTTC. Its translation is CASSHTGPRDYTF.

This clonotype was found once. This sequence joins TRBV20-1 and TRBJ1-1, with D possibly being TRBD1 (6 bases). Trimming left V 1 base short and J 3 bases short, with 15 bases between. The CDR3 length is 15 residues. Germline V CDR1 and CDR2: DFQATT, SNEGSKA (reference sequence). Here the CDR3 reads CSARGVDRGDTEAFF. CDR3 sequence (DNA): TGCAGTGCTAGAGGGGTTGATAGGGGGGACACTGAAGCTTTCTTT.

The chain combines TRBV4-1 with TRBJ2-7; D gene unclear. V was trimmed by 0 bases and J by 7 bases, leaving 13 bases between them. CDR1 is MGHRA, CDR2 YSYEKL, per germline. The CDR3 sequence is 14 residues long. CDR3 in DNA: TGCGCCAGCAGCCAAGACACTGGACGTTTGGAGCAGTACTTC. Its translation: CASSQDTGRLEQYF.

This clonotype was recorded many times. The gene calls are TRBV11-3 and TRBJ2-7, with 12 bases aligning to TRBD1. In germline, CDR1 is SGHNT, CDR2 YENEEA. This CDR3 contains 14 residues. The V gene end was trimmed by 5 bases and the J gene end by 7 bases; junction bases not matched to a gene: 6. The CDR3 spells CASSPGQGAGEQYF. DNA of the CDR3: TGTGCCAGCAGCCCGGGACAGGGGGCGGGGGAGCAGTACTTC.

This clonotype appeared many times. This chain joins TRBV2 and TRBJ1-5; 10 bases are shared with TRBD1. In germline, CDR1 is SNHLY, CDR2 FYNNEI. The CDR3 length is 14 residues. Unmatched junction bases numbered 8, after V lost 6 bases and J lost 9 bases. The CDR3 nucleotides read TGTGCCAGCAGGAGTGGACAGGGGGTAGGGCCCCAGCATTTT. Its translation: CASRSGQGVGPQHF.

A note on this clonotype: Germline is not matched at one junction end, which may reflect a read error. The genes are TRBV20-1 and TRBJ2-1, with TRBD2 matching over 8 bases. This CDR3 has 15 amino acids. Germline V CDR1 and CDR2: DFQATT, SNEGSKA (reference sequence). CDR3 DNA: TGCAGGGCTAGAGTTAGCGGGGCGGAATGGCATGAGCAGTTCTTC. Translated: CRARVSGAEWHEQFF.

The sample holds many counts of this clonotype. DNA of the CDR3: TGCGCCAGCAGCTTGGTGTGGGTCGGTACTATCACAGATACGCAGTATTTT. The encoded protein is CASSLVWVGTITDTQYF. The chain carries TRBV5-1 and TRBJ2-3; D not resolved. The V gene lost 0 bases and the J gene lost 2 bases, with 16 bases spanning the gap. CDR1 and CDR2 (germline): SGHRS, YFSETQ. The CDR3 spans 17 residues.

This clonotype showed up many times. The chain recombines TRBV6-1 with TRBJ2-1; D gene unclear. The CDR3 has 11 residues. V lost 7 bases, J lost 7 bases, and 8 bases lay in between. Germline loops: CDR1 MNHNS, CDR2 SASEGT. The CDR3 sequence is CASTGKNEQFF. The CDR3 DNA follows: TGTGCCAGCACCGGAAAGAATGAGCAGTTCTTC.

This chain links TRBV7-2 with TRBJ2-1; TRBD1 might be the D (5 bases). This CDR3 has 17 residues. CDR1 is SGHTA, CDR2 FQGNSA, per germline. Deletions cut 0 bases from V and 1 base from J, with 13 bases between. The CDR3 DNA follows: TGTGCCAGCAGCTTAGCCCAGGGAATAGGATCCTACAATGAGCAGTTCTTC. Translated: CASSLAQGIGSYNEQFF.